Presented here are 2 T cell receptor beta chains from one specimen sequenced in a study of tumor-infiltrating lymphocytes in primary liver carcinoma. Synthesis of TCR beta cDNA was carried out from 500 ng total RNA with a constant-region primer. Researchers made the TCR beta libraries by running three nested multiplex PCR rounds with slightly modified ARM-PCR. Each of the first two PCR rounds ran approximately 11 cycles with TRBV1-TRBV30 forward and C-beta reverse primers. MiXCR, applied by TCRdb to the multiplex PCR reads, yields one record per CDR3 protein. Among about 330,000 distinct CDR3 sequences listed, about 61% were seen once. Out of unsorted whole blood came the blood RNA, and germline DNA was extracted as well. The sample taken for sequencing was peripheral blood. All receptors come from a man between 35 and 55 years old with primary liver carcinoma and hepatitis B virus infection.

Concerning this clonotype itself: A read error may account for a junction end that differs from germline. The chain recombines TRBV6-1 with TRBJ2-1, with 7 bases that match TRBD1. The germline V gene has CDR1 MNHNS and CDR2 SASEGT. The CDR3 contains 17 residues. This chain's CDR3 is CASSEALRGGAVDEQLF. The CDR3 DNA follows: TGTGCCAGCAGTGAAGCGCTTCGAGGGGGCGCGGTTGATGAGCAGCTCTTC.

The V gene is TRBV7-9, the J gene TRBJ2-1; maybe TRBD2 (6 bases). Trimming removed 1 base from V and 8 bases from J, with 15 bases in between. This CDR3 region has 15 residues. Looked up from germline, CDR1 is SEHNR and CDR2 is FQNEAQ (reference sequence). The CDR3 nucleotides read TGTGCCAGCAGCTTAGTCCTTGGAGGGTGGGATGAGCAGTTCTTC. This codes for CASSLVLGGWDEQFF.